The 29 T cell receptor beta chains below were found in one sample sequenced in a study of OX40 agonist ivuxolimab in advanced cancers. To prepare the library, the immunoSEQ multiplex PCR assay was applied. Not all clones reach the TCRdb copy of this immuneACCESS table, which keeps in-frame sequences only. Checked studies attribute under half of the gap to unresolved V genes and leave the rest unexplained. The sample table holds some 19,000 clones, of which roughly 71% were seen once. The top ten clones comprise approximately 18% of the sample. This specimen consisted of CD4+ or CD8+ T cells sorted from blood, obtained in a trial of the OX40 agonist ivuxolimab. These receptors all stem from an adult with an advanced solid tumor such as melanoma, head and neck, liver or kidney cancer.

V gene TRBV7-6 combines with J gene TRBJ2-2; D call uncertain. Germline loops: CDR1 SGHVS, CDR2 FNYEAQ. There are 14 residues in the CDR3. The ends were cut back, 1 base at V and 4 bases at J, with 7 bases in the middle. CDR3 sequence reads: CASSLGDGTGELFF. CDR3 bases: TGTGCCAGCAGCTTAGGAGACGGCACCGGGGAGCTGTTTTTT.

This clone was detected a few times. This rearrangement joins TRBV9 to TRBJ2-3; D gene unclear. This CDR3 comprises 15 residues. The germline gives CDR1 SGDLS, CDR2 YYNGEE. Trimming took 0 bases from V and 0 from J, leaving 8 bases between them. CDR3 sequence: CASSVEAASTDTQYF. The CDR3 region has the DNA TGTGCCAGCAGCGTAGAGGCGGCTAGCACAGATACGCAGTATTTT.

CDR3 coding DNA: TGTGCCAGTAGTACAGGACTAGCACCCAATGAGCAGTTCTTC. This codes for CASSTGLAPNEQFF. The J gene is TRBJ2-1, the V gene TRBV19, with 8 bases matching TRBD2. Looked up from germline, CDR1 is LNHDA and CDR2 is SQIVND (reference sequence). V was clipped by 4 bases and J by 6 bases; unmatched bases: 5. The CDR3 runs 14 residues.

The rearrangement joins TRBV2 to TRBJ2-1; the match to TRBD2 covers 9 bases. The germline V gene encodes CDR1 SNHLY and CDR2 FYNNEI. V dropped 5 bases and J dropped 5; count of bases not matched to a gene: 13. The CDR3 contains 17 residues. CDR3: CASSHSLIAGGNNEQFF. In DNA, the CDR3 is TGTGCCAGCAGTCACAGTTTGATTGCGGGGGGGAACAATGAGCAGTTCTTC.

The chain has TRBV7-3 and TRBJ2-3; the match to TRBD1 covers 7 bases. Germline CDR1 and CDR2: SGHTA and FQGTGA. CDR3 length: 14 residues. With V trimmed by 5 bases and J by 7 bases, 9 bases remained unmatched. This CDR3 is CASSPPGQVHTQYF. In DNA, the CDR3 is TGTGCCAGCAGCCCTCCCGGACAGGTACATACGCAGTATTTT.

This clone is a singleton in its sample. The chain uses TRBV29-1 and TRBJ2-1, with 7 bases lining up with TRBD2. The CDR3 runs 16 residues. With 7 bases clipped from V and 0 bases from J, the junction kept 12 bases outside the gene matches. Germline V gene data show CDR1 as SQVTM and CDR2 as ANQGSEA. CDR3 amino acids: CSADGGRKSSYNEQFF. The CDR3 coding sequence is TGCAGCGCCGACGGGGGGAGAAAGAGCTCCTACAATGAGCAGTTCTTC.

CDR3 sequence reads: CASSLGLAGNTGELFF. The CDR3 bases are TGTGCCAGCAGTTTGGGACTAGCGGGAAACACCGGGGAGCTGTTTTTT. V usage is TRBV27 and J usage is TRBJ2-2; 13 nucleotides line up with TRBD2. V gave up 3 bases and J gave up 2 bases; unmatched junction bases: 0. In germline, CDR1 is MNHEY, CDR2 SMNVEV (reference sequence). This CDR3 contains 16 residues.

This clone was counted only a few times. This chain links TRBV10-3 with TRBJ2-1; D is unclear. The germline V and J ends were trimmed by 0 bases and 8 bases, with 11 bases remaining between them. The CDR3 sequence is 14 residues long. Per germline, CDR1 ENHRY and CDR2 SYGVKD. The CDR3 bases are TGTGCCATCAGTGAGTCTTTCTCGACCGATGAGCAGTTCTTC. Amino acids: CAISESFSTDEQFF.

V gene TRBV4-1 combines with J gene TRBJ1-3, with 7 bases matching TRBD1. The ends lost 1 base at V and 5 bases at J; junction bases unmatched: 5. CDR1 and CDR2 from the germline V gene are MGHRA and YSYEKL. CDR3 size: 15 residues. The CDR3 nucleotides read TGCGCCAGCAGCCAAGTAACAGGGGCTCGAAACACCATATATTTT. This gives the protein CASSQVTGARNTIYF.

The genes are TRBV4-1 and TRBJ2-7, with a weak D call TRBD2 (6 bases). The CDR3 runs to 11 residues. Deletions cut 5 bases from V and 6 bases from J, with 8 bases between. CDR1 is MGHRA, CDR2 YSYEKL, per germline. The CDR3 sequence: CASSGGSEQYF. The CDR3 DNA sequence: TGCGCCAGCAGCGGGGGGTCCGAGCAGTACTTC.

The chain carries TRBV13 and TRBJ2-7, with D perhaps TRBD2 (6 bases). Trimming left V 3 bases short and J 6 bases short, with 15 bases between. Germline V gene sequence: CDR1 PRHDT, CDR2 FYEKMQ (reference sequence). The CDR3 extends over 14 amino acids. The CDR3 region has the DNA TGTGCCAGCAGCTTTGTCGGAGGGCCCAGCGAGCAGTACTTC. Translating gives CASSFVGGPSEQYF. The variable domain in full, completed from reference TRBV13 and TRBJ2-7, reads AAGVIQSPRHLIKEKRETATLKCYPIPRHDTVYWYQQGPGQDPQFLISFYEKMQSDKGSIPDRFSAQQFSDYHSELNMSSLELGDSALYFCASSFVGGPSEQYFGPGTRLTVT.

V is TRBV4-1 and J is TRBJ1-5, with a weak D call TRBD1 (5 bases). The CDR3 loop spans 15 amino acids. CDR1 and CDR2 from the germline V gene are MGHRA and YSYEKL. V was trimmed by 1 base and J by 5 bases, leaving 12 bases between them. CDR3 in DNA: TGCGCCAGCAGCCAAGCGCTGGCAGGGTATCAGCCCCAGCATTTT. Its protein is CASSQALAGYQPQHF.

V is TRBV27 and J is TRBJ2-5, with a tentative D call TRBD2 (7 bases). V lost 6 bases, J lost 1 base, and 18 bases lay in between. CDR1 MNHEY and CDR2 SMNVEV come from the germline V gene (reference sequence). CDR3 size: 16 residues. The CDR3 DNA reads TGTGCCAGCAGCCGTGGGGGGGGCGGACTCCAAGAGACCCAGTACTTC. Encoded protein: CASSRGGGGLQETQYF.

The rearrangement uses TRBV7-2 and TRBJ1-5, with D possibly matching TRBD1 (6 bases). The V gene lost 6 bases and the J gene lost 4 bases, with 16 bases spanning the gap. The CDR3 is 15 amino acids. Germline V gives CDR1 SGHTA, CDR2 FQGNSA. CDR3 amino acids: CASSRAQGVNQPQHF. In DNA, the CDR3 is TGTGCCAGCAGTCGGGCACAGGGAGTGAATCAGCCCCAGCATTTT.

The chain recombines TRBV5-6 with TRBJ2-1; D is uncertain. The V gene's germline CDR1 is SGHDT and CDR2 YYEEEE. This CDR3 spans 16 amino acids. The ends were cut back, 4 bases at V and 6 bases at J, with 20 bases in the middle. The CDR3 DNA reads as TGTGCCAGCAGCCCCGCTGGGGTAGGGAAAGGCAATGAGCAGTTCTTC. This codes for CASSPAGVGKGNEQFF.

The J gene is TRBJ2-3, the V gene TRBV27, with D tentatively TRBD1 (6 bases). CDR1 MNHEY and CDR2 SMNVEV come from the germline V gene (reference sequence). Trimming pared 5 bases from V and 1 base from J, leaving 16 bases between. This CDR3 comprises 16 residues. The CDR3 DNA reads as TGTGCCAGCAGTGAACGCCCGGGACAACGCACAGATACGCAGTATTTT. Its translation: CASSERPGQRTDTQYF.

V gene TRBV29-1 combines with J gene TRBJ1-2; D is possibly TRBD1 (5 bases). CDR1 and CDR2 (germline): SQVTM, ANQGSEA. The ends were cut back, 0 bases at V and 8 bases at J, with 13 bases in the middle. CDR3 length: 13 residues. CDR3 bases: TGCAGCGTTGAAGACCCCAGGGTTGGCGGCTACACCTTC. This sequence encodes CSVEDPRVGGYTF.

Judged by abundance, this clone is medium-sized (0.01 to 0.1%). A junction boundary mismatches the germline segment, possibly from a read error. This chain links TRBV4-1 with TRBJ2-7, with 9 bases identical to TRBD2. Germline values: CDR1 MGHRA, CDR2 YSYEKL. The CDR3 covers 17 residues. For the CDR3, the DNA is TGCGCCAGCAGCGAAGACCCCCTTGGACTAGCGCCCTACGAGCAGTACTTC. It codes for CASSEDPLGLAPYEQYF.

The chain uses TRBV27 and TRBJ2-3; 8 nucleotides agree with TRBD2. From germline, CDR1 is MNHEY and CDR2 SMNVEV (reference sequence). CDR3 size: 14 residues. Trimming removed 5 bases from V and 3 bases from J; junction bases left unmatched: 4. Written as DNA, the CDR3 is TGTGCCAGCAGTCCGGGACTAGAAACAGATACGCAGTATTTT. Its protein is CASSPGLETDTQYF.

The chain links TRBV7-8 to TRBJ1-1; 9 bases align to TRBD1. V dropped 2 bases and J dropped 8; count of bases not matched to a gene: 6. Germline lookup yields CDR1 SGHVS and CDR2 FQNEAQ. The CDR3 extends over 14 amino acids. In DNA form, the CDR3 reads TGTGCCAGCAGCTTACCGGGACAGGGAGGAGAAGCTTTCTTT. Its protein product is CASSLPGQGGEAFF.

The chain has TRBV7-9 and TRBJ2-1, with TRBD2 matching over 7 bases. Germline values: CDR1 SEHNR, CDR2 FQNEAQ (reference sequence). The length of the CDR3 is 13 residues. V trimming: 5 bases; J trimming: 10 bases; junction bases outside the gene matches: 8. CDR3 coding DNA: TGTGCCAGCAGCCTCGGGGACTACGGGGAGCAGTTCTTC. It encodes CASSLGDYGEQFF.

V usage is TRBV7-8 and J usage is TRBJ2-1, with 10 bases lining up with TRBD1. The CDR3 has 13 amino acids. The germline CDR1 and CDR2 sequences are SGHVS and FQNEAQ. Trimming removed 5 bases from V and 7 bases from J; junction bases left unmatched: 2. The CDR3 here is CASSRTGGNEQFF. CDR3 DNA: TGTGCCAGCAGCCGGACAGGGGGGAATGAGCAGTTCTTC. Using reference TRBV7-8 and TRBJ2-1 for the parts outside the CDR3, the full variable domain is GAGVSQSPRYKVAKRGQDVALRCDPISGHVSLFWYQQALGQGPEFLTYFQNEAQLDKSGLPSDRFFAERPEGSVSTLKIQRTQQEDSAVYLCASSRTGGNEQFFGPGTRLTVL.

This clone was recorded once. The chain uses TRBV6-5 and TRBJ2-7; D perhaps matches TRBD1 (5 bases). This CDR3 is built from 13 residues. Germline V gene sequence: CDR1 MNHEY, CDR2 SVGAGI. Trimming left V 3 bases short and J 4 bases short, with 10 bases between. CDR3 residues: CASSYSDTYEQYF. The CDR3 coding sequence is TGTGCCAGCAGTTATTCGGACACATACGAGCAGTACTTC.

The DNA for the CDR3 is TGTGCCAGTAGTATAGGGAATCAGCCCCAGCATTTT. Protein sequence: CASSIGNQPQHF. The chain combines TRBV19 with TRBJ1-5; D is unclear. V was trimmed by 1 base and J by 4 bases, leaving 2 bases between them. The CDR3 loop spans 12 amino acids. The germline V gene encodes CDR1 LNHDA and CDR2 SQIVND (reference sequence).

By share, this clone ranks as medium-sized. The rearrangement joins TRBV30 to TRBJ1-1, with 7 bases identical to TRBD1. The CDR3 contains 14 residues. The germline V gene encodes CDR1 GTSNPN and CDR2 SVGIG (reference sequence). J gave up 5 bases and V 2 bases, and 8 bases lay outside the gene matches. The CDR3 DNA follows: TGTGCCTGGAGTTTCCCGACAGGGCATACTGAAGCTTTCTTT. The encoded protein is CAWSFPTGHTEAFF.

The chain is built from TRBV28 and TRBJ1-6; 9 bases fit TRBD1. The CDR3 length is 16 residues. Trimming removed 6 bases from V and 10 bases from J; junction bases left unmatched: 13. Germline V gene lookup returns CDR1 MDHEN and CDR2 SYDVKM. The CDR3 is CASSPGTGKSRSPLHF. CDR3 DNA: TGTGCCAGCAGCCCCGGGACAGGGAAGTCAAGGTCACCCCTCCACTTT.

The genes are TRBV30 and TRBJ1-5; possibly TRBD1 for D (6 bases). The CDR3 loop spans 16 amino acids. Germline V gene sequence: CDR1 GTSNPN, CDR2 SVGIG (reference sequence). V was pared by 4 bases and J by 5 bases, with 21 bases between. CDR3 in DNA: TGTGCCTGGACCCTACCTATAAGACAGGCGCATCAGCCCCAGCATTTT. This encodes CAWTLPIRQAHQPQHF.

The chain combines TRBV11-2 with TRBJ2-7; 13 positions agree with TRBD2. Germline V CDR1 and CDR2: SGHAT, FQNNGV. The CDR3 length is 19 residues. V was clipped by 2 bases and J by 3 bases; unmatched bases: 13. The CDR3 sequence: CASSLWPGLAGRAGYEQYF. The CDR3 bases are TGTGCCAGCAGCTTATGGCCGGGACTAGCGGGACGGGCAGGCTACGAGCAGTACTTC.

V gene TRBV15 combines with J gene TRBJ2-3; TRBD2 matches at 10 bases. This CDR3 has 16 amino acids. From germline, CDR1 is LNHNV and CDR2 YYDKDF (reference sequence). With 8 bases clipped from V and 4 bases from J, the junction kept 12 bases outside the gene matches. The CDR3 sequence is CATSGGTSGTSDTQYF. The CDR3 nucleotides read TGTGCCACCTCGGGGGGAACTAGCGGGACGTCAGATACGCAGTATTTT.